The 11 T cell receptor beta chains listed next were all sequenced from one sample in a study of blood T cell repertoires in COVID-19. Method: immunoSEQ multiplex PCR; TCRdb's copy keeps in-frame clones and lacks some. The sample comprises about 200,000 clones, 70% to 90% of which are singletons, and 20% to 25% rests with the top ten. The sample consisted of peripheral blood. The receptors here all came from a man aged 55 to 70 with active or convalescent COVID-19.

This sequence joins TRBV12-2 and TRBJ2-5; the tabulated D call, TRBD2, remains unverified against the DNA. TRBV12-2 is recorded as a pseudogene. CDR3 size: 19 residues. CDR3: CASRFVRKGGVISQETQYF. Here the CDR3 DNA reads TGTGCAAGTCGCTTCGTCCGGAAGGGCGGGGTAATAAGCCAAGAGACCCAGTACTTC.

This chain connects TRBV10-3 to TRBJ1-2; TRBD1 agrees at 7 bases. Germline V gives CDR1 ENHRY, CDR2 SYGVKD. This CDR3 is built from 15 residues. Losses at the gene ends were 6 bases for V and 4 bases for J; bases not matched to a gene: 11. The CDR3 protein is CAIREGQPGFYGYTF. In DNA form, the CDR3 reads TGTGCCATCAGGGAGGGACAGCCGGGCTTCTATGGCTACACCTTC.

The chain carries TRBV11-2 and TRBJ2-7; no clear D gene. CDR3 length: 14 amino acids. Germline-derived CDR1 and CDR2 are SGHAT and FQNNGV. Trimming left V 1 base short and J 6 bases short, with 13 bases between. CDR3 sequence reads: CASSLGVIGGEQYF. CDR3 nucleotide sequence: TGTGCCAGCAGCTTAGGGGTCATCGGCGGCGAGCAGTACTTC.

The chain recombines TRBV9 with TRBJ2-6; 8 bases match TRBD1. CDR1 is SGDLS, CDR2 YYNGEE, per germline. The CDR3 consists of 16 residues. Germline trimming cut 3 bases from V and 2 bases from J; bases unmatched to any gene: 4. CDR3 DNA: TGTGCCAGCAGCGGGCGGACAGGGACTGGGGCCAACGTCCTGACTTTC. This codes for CASSGRTGTGANVLTF.

This chain joins TRBV11-2 and TRBJ1-1; D is uncertain. Germline values: CDR1 SGHAT, CDR2 FQNNGV. The CDR3 is made up of 17 amino acids. Trimming left V 1 base short and J 0 bases short, with 15 bases between. The CDR3 DNA follows: TGTGCCAGCAGCTTAGTGAGGGTCAGTCTTATGAACACTGAAGCTTTCTTT. It specifies CASSLVRVSLMNTEAFF.

The CDR3 protein is CASSPGTGATINYGYTF. As DNA, the CDR3 is TGTGCCAGCAGCCCGGGGACAGGGGCGACGATTAACTATGGCTACACCTTC. The chain uses TRBV5-4 and TRBJ1-2, with 10 positions matching TRBD1. In germline, CDR1 is SGHNT, CDR2 YYREEE (reference sequence). CDR3 length: 17 residues. The V gene end was trimmed by 4 bases and the J gene end by 1 base; junction bases not matched to a gene: 10.

The rearrangement uses TRBV10-3 and TRBJ1-2; D uncertain. Trimming took off 4 bases at V and 6 bases at J, with 18 bases between the two ends. The CDR3 is 15 amino acids. Germline V gene lookup returns CDR1 ENHRY and CDR2 SYGVKD. CDR3 sequence: CAISGPDGLADGYTF. The CDR3 region has the DNA TGTGCCATCAGTGGACCCGACGGATTAGCCGATGGCTACACCTTC.

This clone came up a few times. The chain is built from TRBV12-3 or TRBV12-4 and TRBJ1-1; D perhaps matches TRBD1 (6 bases). This CDR3 region has 13 residues. V was clipped by 5 bases and J by 4 bases, with 11 bases between them. CDR3 region: CASSNRESTEAFF. CDR3 bases: TGTGCCAGCAGTAACAGGGAGAGCACTGAAGCTTTCTTT.

The genes are TRBV7-2 and TRBJ2-3; TRBD2 agrees at 12 bases. V dropped 5 bases and J dropped 4; count of bases not matched to a gene: 4. The CDR3 consists of 15 residues. CDR1 is SGHTA and CDR2 is FQGNSA in the germline V gene. CDR3 nucleotide sequence: TGTGCCAGCAGCGTCGCTAGCGGGGGGGCAGATACGCAGTATTTT. Protein product: CASSVASGGADTQYF.

The V gene is TRBV5-1, the J gene TRBJ1-2; a weak D match, TRBD1 (6 bases). Germline V gene data show CDR1 as SGHRS and CDR2 as YFSETQ. Trimming cost V 4 bases and J 4 bases, with 17 bases left between them. The length of the CDR3 is 15 residues. CDR3: CASSDGQPGGYGYTF. The CDR3 DNA is TGCGCCAGCAGCGACGGACAGCCGGGGGGCTATGGCTACACCTTC.

The chain combines TRBV6-5 with TRBJ2-1, with 9 nucleotides matching TRBD1. Germline values: CDR1 MNHEY, CDR2 SVGAGI. The CDR3 length is 15 residues. The ends lost 0 bases at V and 7 bases at J; junction bases unmatched: 4. CDR3 residues: CASSYSTGGRNEQFF. The CDR3 region has the DNA TGTGCCAGCAGTTACTCGACAGGGGGTCGGAATGAGCAGTTCTTC.